This entry describes one TCR beta chain. Its specificity is not known. The data are from a study of shared clonotypes between healthy human individuals. Study in general: Every donor yielded three CD4 naive, three CD4 memory, two CD8 naive and one CD8 memory plate. Study findings and constraints: A handful of donors had around 5.2% of their naive CD4 clonotypes in common.

V lost 5 bases to trimming and J lost 3 bases; unmatched junction nucleotides: 1. The germline CDR1 and CDR2 sequences are SQVTM and ANQGSEA. The CDR3 length is 12 residues. Assay execution proceeded at the deep level. TCRdb keeps only in-frame clones here, not all; method: immunoSEQ multiplex PCR. The table has 730,000 or so clones, around 72% seen once. The V and J genes are TRBV29-1 and TRBJ2-7, with 10 bases lining up with TRBD2. Material for sequencing was memory CD4+ T cells sorted from blood. Subset noted: CD45RA-negative fraction. The origin of this receptor is a woman under 40 in good health. CDR3 amino acids: CSVSSGSYEQYF. The CDR3 nucleotides are TGCAGCGTTTCTAGCGGGAGCTACGAGCAGTACTTC.